Below, 6 T cell receptor beta chains from the same sample are listed, as sequenced in a study of cytomegalovirus exposure and HLA in healthy donors (dated by TCRdb to 2016 to 2017). Libraries were built with the immunoSEQ multiplex PCR assay. A mixture of 60 forward primers for TCR Vbeta segments and 13 reverse primers for TCR Jbeta segments was used in the multiplex PCR. TCRdb obtained this table from immuneACCESS and retained in-frame rearrangements with V and J assigned. These tables miss some clones; where compared with another copy, unresolved V genes account for less than half of the shortfall, and the remainder is unexplained. The table for this sample lists roughly 120,000 clones; 65% to 80% of them were counted only once. The ten largest clones represent under 15% of the sample. Sequencing was performed on PBMCs. The receptor source for this set is a woman aged 55-70 years in good health and CMV-seropositive.

This chain joins TRBV29-1 and TRBJ2-2, with a tentative D call TRBD2 (7 bases). The germline V and J ends were trimmed by 4 bases and 1 base, with 16 bases remaining between them. The V gene's germline CDR1 is SQVTM and CDR2 ANQGSEA. This CDR3 contains 16 residues. The CDR3 nucleotides are TGCAGCGTTGGGGGGGGCCGAGCCCTGAACACCGGGGAGCTGTTTTTT. Translated: CSVGGGRALNTGELFF.

The sample holds a few counts of this clone. The chain uses TRBV2 and TRBJ1-2; TRBD1 might be the D (6 bases). Germline CDR1 reads SNHLY; CDR2 reads FYNNEI. The ends were cut back, 6 bases at V and 1 base at J, with 21 bases in the middle. This CDR3 is 17 amino acids long. The CDR3 DNA reads as TGTGCCAGCAGGCCCCTACTGACAGGAGCATTTAACTATGGCTACACCTTC. This gives the protein CASRPLLTGAFNYGYTF.

This rearrangement joins TRBV25-1 to TRBJ2-2; 11 nucleotides align to TRBD1. The trim removed 6 bases at V and 6 bases at J, leaving 3 bases unmatched. Germline V gene sequence: CDR1 MGHDK, CDR2 SYGVNS. The CDR3 spans 14 residues. Here the CDR3 DNA reads TGTGCCAGCAGCTCGGGACAGGGGGCCGGGGAGCTGTTTTTT. It is translated as CASSSGQGAGELFF.

This chain links TRBV5-6 with TRBJ2-3; D not certain. The V gene lost 2 bases and the J gene lost 5 bases, with 6 bases spanning the gap. Germline CDR1 reads SGHDT; CDR2 reads YYEEEE. CDR3 length: 12 amino acids. The CDR3 protein is CASSFVLDTQYF. In DNA, the CDR3 is TGTGCCAGCAGCTTCGTTTTAGATACGCAGTATTTT.

The chain couples TRBV7-3 to TRBJ2-3, with 9 bases identical to TRBD1. The CDR3 is 15 amino acids. With V trimmed by 1 base and J by 4 bases, 3 bases remained unmatched. CDR1 and CDR2 (germline): SGHTA, FQGTGA. The CDR3 coding sequence is TGTGCCAGCAGCTTAAGACAGGGGGGCCCAGATACGCAGTATTTT. Encoded protein: CASSLRQGGPDTQYF.

The rearrangement uses TRBV28 and TRBJ1-2; TRBD1 agrees at 9 bases. V lost 5 bases, J lost 4 bases, and 2 bases stayed unmatched. The germline V gene has CDR1 MDHEN and CDR2 SYDVKM. This CDR3 has 13 amino acids. The chain's CDR3 is CASSKDRGYGYTF. CDR3 bases: TGTGCCAGCAGTAAGGACAGGGGCTATGGCTACACCTTC.